This T cell receptor (beta chain) was recorded in a study of early stage breast cancer tumors (dated 2017 in TCRdb). As for the study more broadly: Of the approximately 15 invasive breast tumors, more than 9 were found to be estrogen receptor-positive, progesterone receptor-positive and HER2-negative. Of the approximately twelve ER+/PR+/HER2- tumors, eight were classified as invasive ductal carcinomas and four as invasive lobular carcinomas. A read coverage of roughly 10-fold per sample was achieved on average. A total of about 2,800,000 templates, representing some 1,000,000 unique clonotypes, were detected across all samples. What the research found in general, with its limitations: Enriched TCRB sequences shared across patients were mostly commonly generated sequences, unlikely to play an important role in the tumor microenvironment. Chain pairing and functional markers such as CD4, CD8 and FOXP3 were missed by bulk genomic DNA sequencing of unsorted cells. Repertoires from blood resembled normal breast more closely than tumor, and using blood as a reference for each tissue separated tumor from normal in 14 of 16 patients. Compared with adjacent normal breast tissue, tumors had higher clonality and about 2.5-fold greater T cell density. Analysis by tumor subtype was prevented by the small cohort size.

The study profiled bulk TCR beta-chain repertoires in matched peripheral blood, tumor and adjacent normal breast tissue taken from over 15 patients with early-stage breast cancer. Before surgery, whole blood (about 5-10 mL) was collected into EDTA tubes and processed within 2 hours. Peripheral blood mononuclear cells were isolated by Ficoll-Paque centrifugation in SepMate-50 tubes. For storage in liquid nitrogen, PBMCs were cryopreserved as aliquots of roughly 2 to 4.5 million cells in roughly 90% FBS with about 10% DMSO. The Qiagen AllPrep DNA/RNA Mini kit was used for genomic DNA extraction. Remarks on this clone: Its antigen remains unidentified. No qualities accompany the bases; no much larger clone lies one base away.

Reading the germline V gene (reference sequence) gives CDR1 LNHDA and CDR2 SQIVND. The junction carries 14 bases between V and J, which are trimmed by 5 bases and 0 bases respectively. Including the terminal cysteine and phenylalanine, the CDR3 comprises 16 residues. Only CDR3 DNA is held: 48 bases, read in frame from base 1. Each sample was amplified in two independent genomic DNA replicates, using 0.5 to 0.6 ug for blood and around 1.5 ug for tumor or normal breast. TCRB sequencing of genomic DNA was carried out with the ImmunoSeq Intro kit according to the manufacturer's instructions. For absolute quantification, the roughly 34-cycle multiplex PCR included proprietary primers along with spike-in control sequences. Single-end 150-bp reads were used to sequence an 87-bp fragment spanning the CDR3 plus the flanking V and J genes. Each lane of an Illumina MiSeq running version 3.0 chemistry carried seven multiplexed samples, with two replicates apiece. The authors processed their data as follows. Raw data were processed by the vendor's proprietary pipeline, with both replicates merged into one result per sample. A clonotype was defined as productive rearrangements that share the same V-gene family, CDR3 amino acid sequence and J-gene segment. To compute clonality, the normalized Shannon entropy (Pielou evenness) of TCRB abundances was subtracted from 1. To estimate T cell density, the total number of templates was divided by the input cell count, which was inferred from how much DNA went in. Recon, run with its default parameters, was used to estimate overall repertoire diversity and clonality. Clonotypes with over 0.1% abundance in tumor and at least 32-fold higher abundance in tumor than in normal breast were defined as tumor-enriched. TCRdb mirrors the immuneACCESS table, restricted to in-frame sequences. Some clones are absent from its copies; in checked studies, under half trace to an unresolved V gene, and the reason for the others is unknown. V, J and clone size derive from that table, while D and trimming were established from the DNA sequence. The sample contains 65,000 to 75,000 clones, about 85% of them found a single time. Jointly, the top ten make up roughly 4.7% of the sample.

The sample taken for sequencing was blood. This clonotype was obtained from a person aged 40-50 years with breast cancer. The chain joins TRBV19 to TRBJ2-1; TRBD2 could be the D gene, as 5 bases match. This receptor carries the CDR3 CASSLQRSSSYNEQFF. The DNA sequence reads TGTGCCAGTAGTCTCCAGCGGAGTAGCTCCTACAATGAGCAGTTCTTC.